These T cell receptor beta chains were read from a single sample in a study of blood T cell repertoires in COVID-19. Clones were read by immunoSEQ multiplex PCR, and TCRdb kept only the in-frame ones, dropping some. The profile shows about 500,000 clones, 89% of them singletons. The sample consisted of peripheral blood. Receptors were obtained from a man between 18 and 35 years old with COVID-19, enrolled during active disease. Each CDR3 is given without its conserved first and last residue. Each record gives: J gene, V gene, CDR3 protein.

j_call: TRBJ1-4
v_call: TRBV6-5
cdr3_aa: ASSRGQGSEKLF

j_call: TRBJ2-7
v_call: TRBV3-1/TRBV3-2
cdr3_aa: ASSARTGPHEQY

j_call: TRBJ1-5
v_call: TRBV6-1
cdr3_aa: ASSVLHYREYSNQPQH

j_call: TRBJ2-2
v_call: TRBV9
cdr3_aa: ASSFTSGMNTGELF

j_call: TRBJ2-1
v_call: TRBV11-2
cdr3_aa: ASSLVLAGGLAYNEQF

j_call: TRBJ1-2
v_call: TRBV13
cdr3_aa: ASSFTGAAAANYGYT

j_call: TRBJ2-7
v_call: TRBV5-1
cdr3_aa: ASSILAGVIYEQY

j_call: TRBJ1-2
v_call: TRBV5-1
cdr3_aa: ASSLGGTGTANYGYT

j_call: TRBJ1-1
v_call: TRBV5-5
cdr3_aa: ASSLHGGGTEAF

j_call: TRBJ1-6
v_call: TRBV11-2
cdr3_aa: ASSLNRGYNSPLH

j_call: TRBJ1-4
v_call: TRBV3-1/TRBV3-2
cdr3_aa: ASSHPGTVTNEKLF

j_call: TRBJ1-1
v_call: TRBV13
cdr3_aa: ASSPGTAVAF

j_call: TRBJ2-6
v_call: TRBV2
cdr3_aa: ASRLQGSGANVLT

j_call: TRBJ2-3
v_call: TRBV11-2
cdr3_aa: ASSLGAGVGTDTQY